The clone carrying this T cell receptor beta chain came up many times. CDR3 size: 15 residues. Trimming removed 5 bases from V and 7 bases from J, with 17 bases in between. CDR3 regions were amplified by Arm-PCR using iRepertoire HTBI primers to build TCR beta libraries. TCRdb passed the multiplex PCR reads through MiXCR, listing each CDR3 protein once. The table has 310,000 or so distinct CDR3 sequences, around 23% seen once. The time point: persistent/refractory GD, antithyroid drugs over 5 years with positive TRAb. PBMCs provided the RNA from which the TCR library was made. The data derive from a study of regulatory T cells in long-lasting Graves disease.

Sequenced here: peripheral blood mononuclear cells (PBMCs), sampled when the disease was refractory, from a patient treated with antithyroid drugs. The rearrangement links TRBV12-3 or TRBV12-4 to TRBJ1-4, with a weak D call TRBD1 (5 bases). The sequence was obtained from a female donor with Graves disease. In nucleotides, the CDR3 is TGTGCCAGCAGTCCAACGACAGCGGTCTTTGAAAAACTGTTTTTT. Translation gives CASSPTTAVFEKLFF.